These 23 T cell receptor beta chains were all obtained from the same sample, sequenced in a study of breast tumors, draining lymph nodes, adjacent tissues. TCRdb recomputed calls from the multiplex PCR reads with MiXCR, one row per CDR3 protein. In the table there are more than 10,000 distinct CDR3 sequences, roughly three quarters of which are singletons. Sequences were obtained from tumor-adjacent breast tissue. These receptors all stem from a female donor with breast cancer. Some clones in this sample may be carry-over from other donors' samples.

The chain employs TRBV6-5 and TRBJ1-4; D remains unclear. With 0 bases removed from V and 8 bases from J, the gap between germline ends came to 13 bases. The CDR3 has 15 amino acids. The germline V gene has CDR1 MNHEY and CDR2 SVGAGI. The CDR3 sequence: CASSYSGKRGEKLFF. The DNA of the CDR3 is TGTGCCAGCAGTTACTCGGGCAAAAGAGGGGAAAAACTGTTTTTT.

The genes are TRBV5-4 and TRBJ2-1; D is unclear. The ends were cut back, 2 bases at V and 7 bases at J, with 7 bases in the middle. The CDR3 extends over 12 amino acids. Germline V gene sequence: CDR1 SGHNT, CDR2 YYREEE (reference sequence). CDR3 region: CASSFSLNEQFF. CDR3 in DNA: TGTGCCAGCAGCTTTAGCCTTAATGAGCAGTTCTTC.

The CDR3 region is CASSLGSGPTDTQYF. The CDR3 DNA sequence: TGCGCCAGCAGCTTGGGGAGCGGCCCCACAGATACGCAGTATTTT. The chain employs TRBV5-1 and TRBJ2-3; maybe TRBD2 (5 bases). CDR1 and CDR2 (germline): SGHRS, YFSETQ. V lost 0 bases and J 2 bases, leaving 10 bases between the germline ends. This CDR3 has 15 residues.

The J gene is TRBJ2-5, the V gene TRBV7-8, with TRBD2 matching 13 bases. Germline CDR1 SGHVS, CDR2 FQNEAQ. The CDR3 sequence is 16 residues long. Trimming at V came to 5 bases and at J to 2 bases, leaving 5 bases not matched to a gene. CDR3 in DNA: TGTGCCAGCAGCCCCCGACTAGCGGGAGGACAAGAGACCCAGTACTTC. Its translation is CASSPRLAGGQETQYF.

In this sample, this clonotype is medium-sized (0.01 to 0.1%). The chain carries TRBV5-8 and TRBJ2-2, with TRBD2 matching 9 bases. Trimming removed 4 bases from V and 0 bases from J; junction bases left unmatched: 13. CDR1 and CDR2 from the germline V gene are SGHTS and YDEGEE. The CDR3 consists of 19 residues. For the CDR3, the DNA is TGTGCCAGCAGCAAGGGGGTTCTAGCGGGATCTTCGAACACCGGGGAGCTGTTTTTT. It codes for CASSKGVLAGSSNTGELFF.

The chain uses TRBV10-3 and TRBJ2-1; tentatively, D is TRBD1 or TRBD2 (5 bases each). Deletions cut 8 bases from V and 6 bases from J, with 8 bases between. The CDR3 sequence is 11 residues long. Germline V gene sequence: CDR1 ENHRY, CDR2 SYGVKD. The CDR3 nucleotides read TGTGCCATCGGGGGAGTCAATGAGCAGTTCTTC. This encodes CAIGGVNEQFF.

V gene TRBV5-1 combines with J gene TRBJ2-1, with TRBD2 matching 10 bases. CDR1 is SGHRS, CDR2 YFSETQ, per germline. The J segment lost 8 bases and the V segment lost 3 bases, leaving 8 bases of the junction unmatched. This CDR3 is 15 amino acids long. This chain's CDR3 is CASSWQAGGVDEQFF. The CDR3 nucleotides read TGCGCCAGCAGCTGGCAAGCGGGAGGGGTAGATGAGCAGTTCTTC.

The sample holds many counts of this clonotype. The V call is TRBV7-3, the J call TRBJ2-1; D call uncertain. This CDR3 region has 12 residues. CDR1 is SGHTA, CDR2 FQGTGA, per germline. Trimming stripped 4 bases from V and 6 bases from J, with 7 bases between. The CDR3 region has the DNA TGTGCCAGCAGCTCAAATAGCAATGAGCAGTTCTTC. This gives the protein CASSSNSNEQFF.

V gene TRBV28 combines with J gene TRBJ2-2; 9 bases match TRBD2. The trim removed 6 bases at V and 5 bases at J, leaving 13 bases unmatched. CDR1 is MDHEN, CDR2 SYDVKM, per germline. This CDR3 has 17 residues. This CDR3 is CASRRSGVAGATGELFF. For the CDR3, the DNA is TGTGCCAGCAGGCGCAGCGGGGTAGCGGGAGCTACCGGGGAGCTGTTTTTT.

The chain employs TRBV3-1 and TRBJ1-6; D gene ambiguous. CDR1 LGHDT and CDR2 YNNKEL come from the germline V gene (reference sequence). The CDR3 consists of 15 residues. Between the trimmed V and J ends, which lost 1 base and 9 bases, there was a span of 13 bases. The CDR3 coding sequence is TGTGCCAGCAGCCAAGTAGGCGGGTATCGTTCACCCCTCCACTTT. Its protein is CASSQVGGYRSPLHF.

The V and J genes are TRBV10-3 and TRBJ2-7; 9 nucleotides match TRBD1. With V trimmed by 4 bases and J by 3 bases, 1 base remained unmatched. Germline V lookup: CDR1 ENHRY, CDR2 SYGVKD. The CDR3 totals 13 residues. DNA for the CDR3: TGTGCCATCAGTGTGGACAGGGGCTACGAGCAGTACTTC. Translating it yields CAISVDRGYEQYF.

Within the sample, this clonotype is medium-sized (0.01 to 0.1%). Here the CDR3 DNA reads TGTGCCAGCAGTGATGGGGCGAGGAGCTCCTACGAGCAGTACTTC. Translating gives CASSDGARSSYEQYF. The chain is built from TRBV2 and TRBJ2-7, with a weak D call TRBD1 (5 bases). The CDR3 length is 15 residues. Trimming removed 3 bases at V and 0 bases at J, with 12 bases between. CDR1 is SNHLY, CDR2 FYNNEI, per germline. Supplemented by reference TRBV2 and TRBJ2-7, the full variable domain reads EPEVTQTPSHQVTQMGQEVILRCVPISNHLYFYWYRQILGQKVEFLVSFYNNEISEKSEIFDDQFSVERPDGSNFTLKIRSTKLEDSAMYFCASSDGARSSYEQYFGPGTRLTVT.

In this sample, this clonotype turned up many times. The CDR3 DNA is TGTGCCAGCAGCCCCAACGGGTTGACTAACTATGGCTACACCTTC. Amino acid sequence: CASSPNGLTNYGYTF. The V gene is TRBV7-6, the J gene TRBJ1-2; D is undetermined. The CDR3 is made up of 15 amino acids. Germline lookup yields CDR1 SGHVS and CDR2 FNYEAQ. Trimming left V 5 bases short and J 0 bases short, with 13 bases between.

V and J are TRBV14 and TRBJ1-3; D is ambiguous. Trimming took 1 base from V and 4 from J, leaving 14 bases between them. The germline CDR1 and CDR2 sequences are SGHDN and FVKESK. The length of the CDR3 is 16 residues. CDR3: CASSQAEWGAGNTIYF. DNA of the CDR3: TGTGCCAGCAGCCAAGCGGAATGGGGTGCCGGAAACACCATATATTTT.

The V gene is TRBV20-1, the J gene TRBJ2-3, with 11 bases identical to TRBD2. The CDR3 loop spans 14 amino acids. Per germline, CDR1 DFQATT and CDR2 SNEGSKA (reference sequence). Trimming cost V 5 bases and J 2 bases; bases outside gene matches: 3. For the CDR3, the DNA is TGCAGTGCTGGGGGACTAGCGGTCACAGATACGCAGTATTTT. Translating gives CSAGGLAVTDTQYF.

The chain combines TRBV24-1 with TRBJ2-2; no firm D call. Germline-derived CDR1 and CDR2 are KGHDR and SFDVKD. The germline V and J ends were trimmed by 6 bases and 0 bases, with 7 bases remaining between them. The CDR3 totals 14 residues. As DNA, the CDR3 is TGTGCCACCAGTAGGCCTTCGAACACCGGGGAGCTGTTTTTT. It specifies CATSRPSNTGELFF.

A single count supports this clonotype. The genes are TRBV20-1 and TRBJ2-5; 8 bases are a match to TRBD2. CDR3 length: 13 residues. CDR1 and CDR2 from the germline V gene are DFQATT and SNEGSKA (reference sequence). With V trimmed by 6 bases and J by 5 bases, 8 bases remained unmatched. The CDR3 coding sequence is TGCAGTGCCGTGGGCGGGAGGTGGGAGACCCAGTACTTC. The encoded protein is CSAVGGRWETQYF.

The CDR3 region is CASSFRAGLAGGTYEQYF. The CDR3 nucleotides read TGTGCCAGCAGCTTCCGGGCCGGACTAGCGGGAGGAACCTACGAGCAGTACTTC. V usage is TRBV7-8 and J usage is TRBJ2-7, with 14 bases identical to TRBD2. After removal of 3 bases from V and 2 bases from J, the junction contained 9 bases not matched to a gene. Germline V gene sequence: CDR1 SGHVS, CDR2 FQNEAQ. The CDR3 runs 18 residues.

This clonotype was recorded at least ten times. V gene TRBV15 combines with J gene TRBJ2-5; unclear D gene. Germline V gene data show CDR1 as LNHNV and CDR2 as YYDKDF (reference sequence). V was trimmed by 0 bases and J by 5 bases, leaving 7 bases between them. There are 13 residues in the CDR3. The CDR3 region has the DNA TGTGCCACCAGCAGAGATGCAGCGGAGACCCAGTACTTC. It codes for CATSRDAAETQYF.

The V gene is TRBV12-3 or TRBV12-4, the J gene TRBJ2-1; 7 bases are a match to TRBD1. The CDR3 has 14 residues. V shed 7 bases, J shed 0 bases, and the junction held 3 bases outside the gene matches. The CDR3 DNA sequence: TGTGCCAGCACTCGACAGGGCTCCTACAATGAGCAGTTCTTC. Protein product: CASTRQGSYNEQFF.

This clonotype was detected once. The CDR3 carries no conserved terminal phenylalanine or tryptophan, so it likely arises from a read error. DNA for the CDR3: TGTGCCAGCAGCCAAGCGGAATGGGGTGCCGGAAACACCATATATTCT. Protein product: CASSQAEWGAGNTIYS. J is TRBJ1-3 and V is TRBV14; no definite D call. This CDR3 is 16 amino acids long. From germline, CDR1 is SGHDN and CDR2 FVKESK. V was trimmed by 1 base and J by 4 bases, leaving 14 bases between them.

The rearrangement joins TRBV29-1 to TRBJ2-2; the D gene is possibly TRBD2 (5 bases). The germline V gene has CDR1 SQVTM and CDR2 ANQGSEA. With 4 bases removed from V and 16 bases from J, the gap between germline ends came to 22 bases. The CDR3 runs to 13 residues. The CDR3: CSVGVRGSPQQFF. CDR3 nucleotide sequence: TGCAGCGTTGGGGTCCGGGGATCTCCGCAGCAGTTTTTT.

The CDR3 spells CSATLGQGTDTQYF. In nucleotides, the CDR3 is TGCAGTGCTACGTTGGGACAGGGCACAGATACGCAGTATTTT. V is TRBV20-1 and J is TRBJ2-3; 8 bases are a match to TRBD1. V shed 4 bases, J shed 1 base, and the junction held 4 bases outside the gene matches. There are 14 residues in the CDR3. Germline CDR1 DFQATT, CDR2 SNEGSKA (reference sequence).